This T cell receptor beta chain was captured by sequencing in a study of cytomegalovirus exposure and HLA in healthy donors. Study-wide findings and caveats: Later on, a genetic analysis was performed. It linked a missense variant in DCLRE1C with V- and J-gene trimming of TCR beta. It was assumed in the presence/absence analyses that sequencing depth was roughly uniform across donors.

In regard to this clone: Antigen unknown.

PCR primers comprised 60 Vbeta and 13 Jbeta primers. The assay was immunoSEQ multiplex PCR, and TCRdb's table has in-frame clones only and misses some. The table shows over 80,000 clones, with around 80% occurring only once. The receptor was isolated from a man aged 35 to 55 in good health and CMV-seropositive. Sequencing was carried out using PBMCs.

The CDR3 region has the DNA TGTGCCAGCAGCACTCGAGCGAGAACTAGCACAGATACGCAGTATTTT. It specifies CASSTRARTSTDTQYF. The genes are TRBV2 and TRBJ2-3; D not certain. The germline gives CDR1 SNHLY, CDR2 FYNNEI. Trimming removed 6 bases from V and 0 bases from J, with 16 bases in between. The CDR3 is made up of 16 amino acids.